These 10 T cell receptor beta chains originate from one sample sequenced in a study of blood T cell repertoires in COVID-19. The data were produced by immunoSEQ multiplex PCR, yet TCRdb's version contains in-frame clones alone and is incomplete. The sample holds some 220,000 clones, approximately 85% seen once. The sequencing sample was made of peripheral blood. Receptor source: a man aged 45 to 65 who had recovered from COVID-19.

The chain joins TRBV6-5 to TRBJ2-7; 9 bases line up with TRBD2. The CDR3 has 14 residues. V trimming: 6 bases; J trimming: 4 bases; junction bases outside the gene matches: 7. The V gene's germline CDR1 is MNHEY and CDR2 SVGAGI. Here the CDR3 DNA reads TGTGCCAGCAGGGGACTAGCTAAGGTGTACGAGCAGTACTTC. This gives the protein CASRGLAKVYEQYF.

The genes are TRBV5-1 and TRBJ2-3, with TRBD2 identical over 10 bases. After removal of 4 bases from V and 5 bases from J, the junction contained 7 bases not matched to a gene. The germline CDR1 and CDR2 sequences are SGHRS and YFSETQ. The CDR3 loop spans 15 amino acids. The CDR3 spells CASSPLAGVRDTQYF. CDR3 nucleotides: TGCGCCAGCAGCCCCCTAGCGGGAGTTAGAGATACGCAGTATTTT.

J is TRBJ2-7 and V is TRBV5-1; D call uncertain. Per germline, CDR1 SGHRS and CDR2 YFSETQ. This CDR3 has 12 residues. Trimming removed 4 bases from V and 3 bases from J, with 8 bases in between. Written as DNA, the CDR3 is TGCGCCAGCAGCATAACAGACTACGAGCAGTACTTC. It translates to CASSITDYEQYF. Complete variable domain (other parts from reference TRBV5-1 and TRBJ2-7): KAGVTQTPRYLIKTRGQQVTLSCSPISGHRSVSWYQQTPGQGLQFLFEYFSETQRNKGNFPGRFSGRQFSNSRSEMNVSTLELGDSALYLCASSITDYEQYFGPGTRLTVT.

The CDR3 DNA reads as TGCGCCAGCAGCTTCTCTAGCGGGGGGTCTAGCACAGATACGCAGTATTTT. Translated: CASSFSSGGSSTDTQYF. The chain has TRBV5-1 and TRBJ2-3, with TRBD2 matching 11 bases. The germline CDR1 and CDR2 sequences are SGHRS and YFSETQ. The V segment lost 2 bases and the J segment 0 bases; nucleotides outside the gene matches: 5. CDR3 length equals 17 residues.

J is TRBJ1-5 and V is TRBV5-8; 7 nucleotides line up with TRBD1. With 4 bases clipped from V and 0 bases from J, the junction kept 7 bases outside the gene matches. CDR1 and CDR2 from the germline V gene are SGHTS and YDEGEE. This CDR3 region has 16 residues. The CDR3 here is CASSPGQVYSNQPQHF. The DNA of the CDR3 is TGTGCCAGCAGCCCTGGACAGGTTTATAGCAATCAGCCCCAGCATTTT.

This chain connects TRBV27 to TRBJ2-2; 12 nucleotides line up with TRBD2. CDR1 is MNHEY and CDR2 is SMNVEV in the germline V gene (reference sequence). The CDR3 has 17 residues. The J segment lost 3 bases and the V segment lost 4 bases, leaving 6 bases of the junction unmatched. This CDR3 reads CASSSGLAGRHTGELFF. The CDR3 nucleotides read TGTGCCAGCAGTTCCGGACTAGCGGGACGTCACACCGGGGAGCTGTTTTTT.

This chain links TRBV7-9 with TRBJ1-4; D possibly corresponds to TRBD1 (5 bases). CDR3 length: 19 amino acids. V lost 5 bases and J lost 6, with 28 bases in between. Germline CDR1 is SEHNR and CDR2 is FQNEAQ (reference sequence). The CDR3 is CASSRKGGARPGYDEKLFF. Here the CDR3 DNA reads TGTGCCAGCAGCCGAAAGGGCGGGGCCAGGCCCGGATACGATGAAAAACTGTTTTTT.

The V gene is TRBV27, the J gene TRBJ2-6; 14 positions agree with TRBD2. The CDR3 runs 20 residues. Germline trimming cut 5 bases from V and 2 bases from J; bases unmatched to any gene: 11. Per the germline V gene, CDR1 is MNHEY and CDR2 is SMNVEV (reference sequence). The DNA of the CDR3 is TGTGCCAGCAGTCCACGGCTCGCGGGACTAGCGGGAGCTGGGGCCAACGTCCTGACTTTC. It translates to CASSPRLAGLAGAGANVLTF. Full variable domain (outside the CDR3, taken from reference TRBV27 and TRBJ2-6): EAQVTQNPRYLITVTGKKLTVTCSQNMNHEYMSWYRQDPGLGLRQIYYSMNVEVTDKGDVPEGYKVSRKEKRNFPLILESPSPNQTSLYFCASSPRLAGLAGAGANVLTFGAGSRLTVL.

This clone came up a few times. This chain joins TRBV4-1 and TRBJ1-6; D unclear. The CDR3 runs 13 residues. Looked up from germline, CDR1 is MGHRA and CDR2 is YSYEKL. V gave up 1 base and J gave up 9 bases, with 7 bases separating them. The CDR3 DNA sequence: TGCGCCAGCAGCCAAGGACCGGGTTCACCCCTCCACTTT. Its protein product is CASSQGPGSPLHF.

As for this clone: Different DNA sequences within this sample yield the same CDR3. J is TRBJ1-4 and V is TRBV18, with D possibly TRBD1 on 6 matching bases. Germline V CDR1 and CDR2: KGHSH, LQKENI. V lost 3 bases to trimming and J lost 8 bases, with 10 bases between them. This CDR3 spans 13 amino acids. CDR3: CASSPDRAEKLFF. In nucleotides, the CDR3 is TGTGCCAGCTCACCGGACAGAGCCGAAAAACTGTTTTTT. Together with reference TRBV18 and TRBJ1-4, the CDR3 gives the full variable domain: NAGVMQNPRHLVRRRGQEARLRCSPMKGHSHVYWYRQLPEEGLKFMVYLQKENIIDESGMPKERFSAEFPKEGPSILRIQQVVRGDSAAYFCASSPDRAEKLFFGSGTQLSVL.